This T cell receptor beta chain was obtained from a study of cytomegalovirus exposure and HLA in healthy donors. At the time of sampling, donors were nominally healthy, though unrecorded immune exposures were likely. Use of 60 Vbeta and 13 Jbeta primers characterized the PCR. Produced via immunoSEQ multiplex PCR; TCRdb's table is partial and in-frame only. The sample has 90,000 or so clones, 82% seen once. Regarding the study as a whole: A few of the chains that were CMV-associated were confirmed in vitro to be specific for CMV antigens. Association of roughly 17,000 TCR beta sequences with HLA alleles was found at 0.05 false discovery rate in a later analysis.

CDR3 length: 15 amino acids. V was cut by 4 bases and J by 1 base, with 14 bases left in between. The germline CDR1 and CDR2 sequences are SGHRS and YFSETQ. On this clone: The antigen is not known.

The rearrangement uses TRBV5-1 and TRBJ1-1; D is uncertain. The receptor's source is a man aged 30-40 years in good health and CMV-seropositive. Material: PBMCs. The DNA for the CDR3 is TGCGCCAGCAGCCCCGGACGGGAGGGGAACACTGAAGCTTTCTTT. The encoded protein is CASSPGREGNTEAFF. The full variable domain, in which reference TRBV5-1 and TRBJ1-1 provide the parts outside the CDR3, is KAGVTQTPRYLIKTRGQQVTLSCSPISGHRSVSWYQQTPGQGLQFLFEYFSETQRNKGNFPGRFSGRQFSNSRSEMNVSTLELGDSALYLCASSPGREGNTEAFFGQGTRLTVV.